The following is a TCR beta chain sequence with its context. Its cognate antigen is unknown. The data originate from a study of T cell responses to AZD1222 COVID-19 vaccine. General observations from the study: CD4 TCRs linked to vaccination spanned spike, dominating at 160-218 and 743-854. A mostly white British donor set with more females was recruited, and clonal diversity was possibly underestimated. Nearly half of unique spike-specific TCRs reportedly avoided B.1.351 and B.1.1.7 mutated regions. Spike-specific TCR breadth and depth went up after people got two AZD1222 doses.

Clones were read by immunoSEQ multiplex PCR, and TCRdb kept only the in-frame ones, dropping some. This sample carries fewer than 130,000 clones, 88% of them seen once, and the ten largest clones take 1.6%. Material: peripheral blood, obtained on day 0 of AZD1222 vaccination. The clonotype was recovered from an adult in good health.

The CDR3 DNA follows: TGTGCCAGCAGTAAAAAAGGGGGCTCAGACGAGCAGTACTTC. This encodes CASSKKGGSDEQYF. The chain combines TRBV5-4 with TRBJ2-7; 7 bases are a match to TRBD1. J gave up 5 bases and V 5 bases, and 10 bases lay outside the gene matches. Germline V gene sequence: CDR1 SGHNT, CDR2 YYREEE (reference sequence). The CDR3 has 14 amino acids.